This TCR beta chain was observed in a study of cytomegalovirus exposure and HLA in healthy donors (dated by TCRdb to about 2017). Turning to the overall study: An earlier analysis of approximately 640 of the donors reported 250 to 300 Gb of sequence data and 120 million or so unique TCR beta sequences from about 179 million T cells. An early release covering roughly 600 HLA-typed donors comprised about 290 gigabases of sequencing data and tens of millions of unique TCR sequences. Among the roughly 400 genotyped donors, approximately 82% belonged to the genetic ancestry cluster associated with self-reported Caucasian donors. The study aimed to test whether signatures of past pathogen exposure could be identified by cataloging public T cell receptors. Using immunosequencing, the study profiled T cell repertoires from 666 subjects and related those repertoires to cytomegalovirus serostatus. Besides the first cohort of about 730 subjects, a separate validation cohort made up of roughly 120 different subjects was used. The study combined high-throughput TCR immunosequencing, statistical association of individual TCRs with disease status, and machine learning to predict cytomegalovirus infection status. A later analysis re-examined previously published TCR beta repertoires from more than 550 donors and added high-resolution HLA genotyping to investigate patterns of TCR occurrence. The later analysis used no new phenotypic data to find candidate immune exposures, relying instead on TCR beta sequences and their occurrence across donors. An earlier analysis of 587 of the donors used high-throughput TCR beta sequencing to judge whether each TCR beta V gene segment behaved as functional or pseudogenic. Donor age, sex, ethnicity and CMV serostatus were collected together with the repertoire data. Genome-wide SNP genotypes for about 65% of the 666 donors were used in a later genetic analysis, which treated that subset as a discovery cohort. All discovery cohort repertoires had been generated using a single sequencing platform. HLA typing included class I and class II loci at four-digit resolution. The number of donors typed differed by locus, with 629-630 for A, B, C, DRB1 and DQB1, 522 for DQA1, some 570 for DPA1, and around 460 for DPB1. Four to six DR-DQ haplotypes were handled as single units for association and clustering because linkage in the cohort was strong. Among several hundred genotyped donors of the cohort, an average of around 220,000 unique TCR beta nucleotide sequences was sequenced per donor, of which about 18% were non-productive.

Measured from the cysteine to the phenylalanine, the CDR3 is 14 residues long. The read is trimmed to its CDR3 DNA, 42 bases read in frame from base 1. Trimming removed 7 bases from V and 0 bases from J, leaving 13 bases between the germline ends. CDR1 and CDR2 are drawn from the germline V gene: SGHRS, YFSETQ. This clone was seen only once. There is no known antigen for this receptor. Base qualities were left out, and no much larger clone turns up one base away. On the study overall, not on this receptor specifically: About 17 rarely observed V segments, including chromosome 9 orphons, were excluded from the earlier analysis of about 500 of the donors because counts were too low. While some public TCRs were present in many individuals, most TCR sequences turned up only very rarely across donors. According to a later analysis, most CMV-associated TCR beta chains appeared to be HLA-restricted, and the HLA associations seemed to be driven largely by CMV exposure. In both the original and validation cohorts, the classifier was reported to diagnose cytomegalovirus status with high specificity and sensitivity. A later analysis found that HLA-associated TCR beta chains were more clonally expanded and had lower generation probabilities than equally common non-associated chains. According to a later analysis, parvovirus B19, influenza, CMV and Epstein-Barr virus appeared linked to several top co-occurrence clusters. The authors suggested that the approach could potentially be extended to other disease states and immunological phenotypes. Three of the identified cytomegalovirus-associated TCR beta chains were confirmed in vitro to be specific for cytomegalovirus antigens. In an earlier analysis of under 600 of the donors, most TCR beta V segments were observed in productive rearrangements about 87% or about 30% of the time, broadly matching IMGT annotations. Assigning TCR associations to individual alleles was difficult when HLA alleles, especially DR and DQ, strongly co-occurred. Presence/absence analyses assumed roughly uniform sequencing depth across donors, an assumption that may not hold. According to a later genetic analysis, donors in an Asian-associated ancestry cluster had fewer N-insertions in productive TCRs than the roughly 660-donor mean. A later genetic analysis associated a missense DCLRE1C variant with V-gene and J-gene trimming of TCR beta chains, and an independent cohort replicated the association. The cohort was sequenced for TCR beta chains only, and without alpha or paired-chain data the features that could be detected were limited. In a later analysis, the rate of TCR association differed among HLA loci, with DRB1 alleles having the most associated TCRs and HLA-C alleles having the fewest. The sequencing pipeline was judged likely to have produced a cluster of highly shared sequence variants as a technical artifact. In a later analysis, around 17,000 TCR beta sequences were associated with specific HLA alleles at a false discovery rate of 0.05. A total of some 180 TCR beta chains were listed by the study as associated with cytomegalovirus. Immune exposure information for the cohort was limited to CMV serostatus. Because HLA typing was unavailable for some donors at each locus, only the typed subset was used in association tests. A further reported finding was that TCR beta sequences accurately predicted the HLA-A and HLA-B alleles for most subjects in the first cohort. Because the 87-base-pair reads could not distinguish some IMGT-functional V segments, including TRBV6-2 and TRBV6-3, those segments were excluded. Correlated functional status among segregating V segments might be attributable to linkage disequilibrium, but an unknown experimental factor could not be ruled out.

The protocol used for the library was the immunoSEQ multiplex PCR assay. The multiplex PCR relied on a mix of 60 forward primers for TCR Vbeta segments and 13 reverse primers for TCR Jbeta segments. Amplification of the CDR3 region of rearranged TCR beta genes was performed with a multiplex PCR assay on genomic DNA. On the Illumina HiSeq System, the amplified TCR beta libraries were sequenced as 87-base-pair reads. Turning to the authors' computational methods: Across the 666 repertoires, a later analysis counted tens of millions of unique TCR beta chains, some 11 million of which were shared by at least two donors. Raw reads were error-corrected and collapsed into unique sequences with a nearest-neighbor algorithm that merged closely related sequences to remove PCR and sequencing errors. To assign V, D and J gene segments, CDR3 sequences were aligned to IMGT reference sequences. For a sequence to be retained, a match of at least six nucleotides was required to both a V gene segment and a J gene segment. A rearrangement counted as productive if the CDR3 had no stop codons and remained in frame with V and J, and every other rearrangement counted as non-productive. CDR3 was defined by IMGT convention, running from the second conserved V-encoded cysteine to the conserved J-encoded phenylalanine. Sequences without an unambiguous match to a single V gene segment were excluded from the earlier analysis of approximately 600 of the donors. In an earlier analysis of approximately 560 of the donors, a V segment was called functional when productive rearrangements were above 56.7%, and segregating when the standard deviation between donors exceeded 5%. To diagnose cytomegalovirus status from the catalog of TCR beta chain sequences, a statistical classification framework was built. In a later analysis, TCR nucleotide sequences were compared against IMGT/GENE-DB human TR gene sequences so that V and J genes could be assigned. A later analysis assigned CDR3 sequences and most-parsimonious VDJ recombination scenarios with the TCRdist pipeline. A later analysis defined each TCR beta chain by its CDR3 amino acid sequence plus V-gene family, and excluded reads lacking a unique V-gene family. In a later analysis, fewer than 600 highly shared, low-generation-probability nucleotide sequences were removed to address suspected cross-contamination and a sequencing artifact. In a later analysis, a clonal expansion index for each public chain was calculated from normalized within-repertoire ranks of inferred template counts. Generation probabilities in a later analysis came from a VDJ recombination model fitted to out-of-frame rearrangements, and those results were checked against IGoR. A later analysis scored TCR-TCR, TCR-HLA and TCR-CMV co-occurrence with hypergeometric tests, applying a repertoire-size bias correction to TCR pairs. In a later analysis, false discovery rates were estimated by permuting HLA or CMV assignments 20 times. In a later analysis, co-occurring TCRs were grouped with DBSCAN, and TCRdist sequence similarity was added when clustering was performed within HLA-allele-positive subsets. For co-occurrence clustering, repertoires with fewer than 30,000 or more than 120,000 public chains were excluded, along with about five repertoires with anomalous nucleotide sharing. TCRdb took over this immuneACCESS table, retaining in-frame rearrangements with V and J assigned. Such tables are incomplete; in checked studies, under half of the missing clones stem from an unresolved V gene, and the remainder is unexplained. V, J and clone size are taken as reported in that table, and D and trimming were inferred from the DNA itself. The table for this sample lists around 130,000 clones; around 73% of them were counted only once. The ten largest clones take up around 1.2% of the sample.

The cohort consisted of hundreds of healthy bone marrow donors. Cohort members were all nominally healthy when sampled, although unrecorded immune exposures were likely present. The donor tested CMV seronegative and was one of the 352 seronegative cohort members. A peripheral blood sample was collected from each donor, and TCR beta sequencing was performed on peripheral blood mononuclear cells. The Qiagen DNeasy Blood Extraction Kit was used to extract genomic DNA from the blood cell samples. In this chain, TRBV5-1 is recombined with TRBJ1-1; possibly the D gene is TRBD1, per 6 matching bases. The sequence derives from a man aged 50-59 years in good health and CMV-seronegative. The sample was PBMCs. The nucleotide sequence is given as TGCGCCAGCCGCAGCAGGGGCATGAACACTGAAGCTTTCTTT. Its protein reads: CASRSRGMNTEAFF.